This TCR beta chain was identified in a study of Graves' ophthalmopathy and Graves' hyperthyroidism (dated 2018 in TCRdb). Concerning the study at large: Peripheral blood was collected before any treatment was given, at the time of initial diagnosis. To tell Graves' ophthalmopathy apart from Graves' hyperthyroidism, and to predict which patients would progress to ophthalmopathy, the study relied on TCR beta repertoire signatures. In total, over 130 blood samples were TCR-sequenced: around 42 ophthalmopathy, 75 hyperthyroidism and some 17 hyperthyroidism-to-ophthalmopathy patients. To explore V-J signatures distinguishing ophthalmopathy from hyperthyroidism, a discovery set of 100 or so patients (roughly 45 ophthalmopathy, about 57 stable hyperthyroidism) was enrolled. For independent validation, a separate cohort was made up of approximately 18 hyperthyroidism patients plus 17 patients who later progressed from hyperthyroidism to ophthalmopathy. In roughly six hyperthyroidism patients, the T-cell repertoires found in thyroid tissue were compared with those found in blood. After sampling, hyperthyroidism patients received methimazole starting at 30 mg daily, and ophthalmopathy patients received high-dose intravenous methylprednisolone. Results and caveats for the whole study, not just this receptor: No statistical method was used to set the sample size in advance, and the investigators knew which group each participant was assigned to. The 13-signature model separated ophthalmopathy from stable hyperthyroidism with around 90% sensitivity and just under 84% specificity in cross-validation, and 80%/75% in the test set. Most expanded thyroid clonotypes with a frequency above 0.001 also appeared in blood, which suggests that blood repertoires may reflect the immune response in the thyroid. In validation, the model predicted ophthalmopathy progression with 70.59% sensitivity and 72.22% specificity; about a dozen predicted patients were CT-confirmed with GO in a median of approximately 6.2 months.

For repertoire sequencing, the TCR beta CDR3 regions were amplified from RNA transcripts. HTBI primers and the Qiagen OneStep RT-PCR kit were used in a first-round RT-PCR, which was followed by a second-round multiplex PCR, size selection and purification. Libraries were sequenced paired-end with 100 bp reads on an Illumina HiSeq2000. The authors' analysis ran thus. SOAPnuke was used to process the reads, throwing out any read that had adapters, had uncalled bases, had a mean Phred below 15, or lacked an exact constant-primer or identifier match. High-quality paired reads were merged with COPE v1.2.5. Each unique nucleotide sequence was defined as a clonotype, and clonotypes were aligned to IMGT TRB V, D and J references with MiTCR v1.1. Analysis was restricted to V-J combinations with a frequency above 0.0001, which covered 99% to 99.2% of repertoires. A TCR clonal expansion and chaos score per V-J combination was defined as the ratio of F50 clonal expansion to chaos observed in the TCRdist matrix. Welch's t-statistics and random forest were used to narrow the features down to 10 to 15 V-J combinations, which were then fed into a naive Bayes classifier. The similarity between thyroid and blood repertoires was quantified using the Morisita-Horn index. TCRdb redid the processing of the public reads, applying fastp at Q25 and MiXCR, and retained in-frame beta chains. Under each unique CDR3 protein, matching rows form one entry showing the most common genes and DNA. The V and J calls and clone size are TCRdb's, not the authors'. The sample includes approximately 640,000 distinct CDR3 sequences, with more than 40% observed a single time. Jointly, the top ten make up more than 2.5% of the sample.

Ophthalmopathy patients had moderately to severely active disease, Clinical Activity Score of at least 3, NOSPECS grade of at least 4, and disease duration under 3 months. Anyone with other autoimmune diseases, uncontrolled infections, pregnancy or lactation was excluded from the study. Diagnosis was based on clinical symptoms, serum thyroxine, TRAb, thyroid ultrasound and orbital computed tomography. Using Ficoll-Paque density gradient centrifugation, PBMCs were isolated from roughly 9.2 ml of fresh peripheral blood. Trizol reagent was used to extract the total RNA, and its quality was then checked on an Agilent 2100 Bioanalyzer. About this clonotype itself: Its antigen specificity is not known. No quality values exist for individual bases; no much larger clone is one base distant.

Measured from the cysteine to the phenylalanine, the CDR3 is 13 residues long. The kept DNA is CDR3 alone, 39 bases in frame from the first base. Trimming takes 7 bases off V and 8 bases off J; junction bases not matched to a gene: 10. Taken from the germline V gene, the CDR1 and CDR2 loops are MGHDK and SYGVNS. The sequence derives from an adult man with Graves' ophthalmopathy. Recombination connected TRBV25-1 to TRBJ1-1; 7 bases in the middle match TRBD1. Sequenced sample: peripheral blood. The nucleotide sequence reads as follows: TGTGCCAGCATTGGAGACAGGGTCGGCGAAGCTTTCTTT. This sequence encodes CASIGDRVGEAFF.